This T cell receptor (beta chain) was recorded in a study of T cells in Graves' hyperthyroidism and ophthalmopathy. RNA transcripts yielded amplified TCR beta CDR3 regions. HTBI primers were the set used in a first-round RT-PCR of the TCR CDR3. In TCRdb, the multiplex PCR reads were re-called with MiXCR into one record per CDR3 protein. The table records a few hundred thousand distinct CDR3 sequences, approximately 19% of them present only once. The CDR3 extends over 15 amino acids. The germline V gene has CDR1 MNHEY and CDR2 SMNVEV (reference sequence). J gave up 2 bases and V 6 bases, and 5 bases lay outside the gene matches. This clonotype was detected ten times or more. Its antigen is undetermined. Study conclusions and caveats: Most clonotypes expanded in the thyroid (above 0.001) were also present in blood.

Hyperthyroidism of Graves' type that showed no ophthalmopathy progression within 18 months was stable. Diagnoses used clinical symptoms, serum thyroxine and TRAb, thyroid ultrasound and orbital computed tomography. V usage is TRBV27 and J usage is TRBJ2-2; 8 bases fit TRBD1. The sample comprised blood. This clonotype was sampled from a woman between 18 and 30 years old with Graves' hyperthyroidism. CDR3 sequence: CASRDRATNTGELFF. CDR3 bases: TGTGCCAGCAGGGACAGGGCAACAAACACCGGGGAGCTGTTTTTT.